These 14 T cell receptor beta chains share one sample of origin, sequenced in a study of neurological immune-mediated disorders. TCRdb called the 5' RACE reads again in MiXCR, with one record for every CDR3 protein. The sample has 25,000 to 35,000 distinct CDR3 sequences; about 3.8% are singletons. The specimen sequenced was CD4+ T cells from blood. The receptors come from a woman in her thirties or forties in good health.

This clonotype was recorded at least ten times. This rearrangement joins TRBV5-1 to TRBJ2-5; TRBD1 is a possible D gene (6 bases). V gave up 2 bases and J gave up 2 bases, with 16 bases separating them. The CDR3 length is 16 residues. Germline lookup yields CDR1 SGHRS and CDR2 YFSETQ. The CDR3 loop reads CASSFELGHLQETQYF. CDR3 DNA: TGCGCCAGCAGCTTCGAGCTGGGACACCTGCAAGAGACCCAGTACTTC.

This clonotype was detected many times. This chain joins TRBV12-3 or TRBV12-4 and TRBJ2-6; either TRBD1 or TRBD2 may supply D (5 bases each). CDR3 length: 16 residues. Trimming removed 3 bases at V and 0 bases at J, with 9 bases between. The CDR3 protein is CASSFRGLSGANVLTF. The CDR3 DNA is TGTGCCAGCAGTTTCCGGGGCCTCTCTGGGGCCAACGTCCTGACTTTC.

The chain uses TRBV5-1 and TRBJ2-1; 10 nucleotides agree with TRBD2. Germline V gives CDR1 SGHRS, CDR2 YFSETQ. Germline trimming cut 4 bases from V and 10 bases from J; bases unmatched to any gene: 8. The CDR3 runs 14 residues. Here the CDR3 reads CASSVGLAGVEQFF. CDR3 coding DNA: TGCGCCAGCAGCGTCGGGCTAGCGGGAGTGGAGCAGTTCTTC.

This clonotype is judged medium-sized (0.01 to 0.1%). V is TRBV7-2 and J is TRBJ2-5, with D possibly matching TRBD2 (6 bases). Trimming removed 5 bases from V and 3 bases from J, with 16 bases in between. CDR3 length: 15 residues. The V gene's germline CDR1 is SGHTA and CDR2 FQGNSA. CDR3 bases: TGTGCCAGCAGCATTAGCGGAACCGACAAAGAGACCCAGTACTTC. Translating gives CASSISGTDKETQYF.

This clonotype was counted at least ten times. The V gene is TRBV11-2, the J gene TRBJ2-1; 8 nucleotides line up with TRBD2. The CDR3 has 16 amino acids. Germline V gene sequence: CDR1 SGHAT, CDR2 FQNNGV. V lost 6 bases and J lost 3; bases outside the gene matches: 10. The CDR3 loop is CASSFLKRGSYNEQFF. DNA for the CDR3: TGTGCCAGCAGTTTCCTAAAGCGGGGGAGCTACAATGAGCAGTTCTTC.

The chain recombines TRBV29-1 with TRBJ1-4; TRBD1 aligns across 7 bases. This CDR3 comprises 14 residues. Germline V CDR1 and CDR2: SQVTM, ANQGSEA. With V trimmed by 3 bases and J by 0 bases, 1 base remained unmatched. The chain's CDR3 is CSVDRGATNEKLFF. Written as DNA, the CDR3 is TGCAGCGTTGACAGGGGGGCAACTAATGAAAAACTGTTTTTT. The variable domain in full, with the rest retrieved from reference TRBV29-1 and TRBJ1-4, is SAVISQKPSRDICQRGTSLTIQCQVDSQVTMMFWYRQQPGQSLTLIATANQGSEATYESGFVIDKFPISRPNLTFSTLTVSNMSPEDSSIYLCSVDRGATNEKLFFGSGTQLSVL.

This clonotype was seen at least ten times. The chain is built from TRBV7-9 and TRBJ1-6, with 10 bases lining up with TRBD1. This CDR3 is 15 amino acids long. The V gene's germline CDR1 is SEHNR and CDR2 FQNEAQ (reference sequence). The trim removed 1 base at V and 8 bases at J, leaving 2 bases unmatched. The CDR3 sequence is CASSLEGTGDSPLHF. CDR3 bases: TGTGCCAGCAGCTTAGAGGGGACAGGGGATTCACCCCTCCACTTT.

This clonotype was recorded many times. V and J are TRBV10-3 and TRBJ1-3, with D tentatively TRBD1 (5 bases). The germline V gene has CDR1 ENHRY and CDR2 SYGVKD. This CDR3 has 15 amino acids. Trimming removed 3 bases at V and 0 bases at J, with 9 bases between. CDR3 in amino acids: CAISDPGSSGNTIYF. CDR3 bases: TGTGCCATCAGTGATCCAGGGAGCTCTGGAAACACCATATATTTT.

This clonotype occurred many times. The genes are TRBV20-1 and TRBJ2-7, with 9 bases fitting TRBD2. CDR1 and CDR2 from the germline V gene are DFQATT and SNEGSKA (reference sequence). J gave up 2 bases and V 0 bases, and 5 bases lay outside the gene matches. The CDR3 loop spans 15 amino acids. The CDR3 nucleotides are TGCAGTGCTAGAGATCCCCTAGCGGGAACCTACGAGCAGTACTTC. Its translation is CSARDPLAGTYEQYF.

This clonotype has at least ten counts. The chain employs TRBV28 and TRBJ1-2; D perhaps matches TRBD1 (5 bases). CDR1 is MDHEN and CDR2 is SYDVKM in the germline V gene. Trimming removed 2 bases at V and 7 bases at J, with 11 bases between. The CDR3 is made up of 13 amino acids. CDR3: CASSLVSRAGYTF. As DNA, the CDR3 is TGTGCCAGCAGTTTAGTATCCAGGGCTGGCTACACCTTC.

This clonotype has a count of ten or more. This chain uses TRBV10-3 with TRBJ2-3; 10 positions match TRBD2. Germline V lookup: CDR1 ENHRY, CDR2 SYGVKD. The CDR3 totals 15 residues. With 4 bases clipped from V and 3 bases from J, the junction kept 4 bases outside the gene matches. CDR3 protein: CAISGSSGSTDTQYF. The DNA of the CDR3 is TGTGCCATCAGTGGATCTAGCGGGAGTACAGATACGCAGTATTTT.

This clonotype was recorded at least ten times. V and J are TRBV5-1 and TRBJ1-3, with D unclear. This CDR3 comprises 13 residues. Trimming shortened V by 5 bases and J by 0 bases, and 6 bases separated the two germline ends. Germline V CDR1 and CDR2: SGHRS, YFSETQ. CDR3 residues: CASRMGSGNTIYF. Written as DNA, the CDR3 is TGCGCCAGCAGAATGGGCTCTGGAAACACCATATATTTT.

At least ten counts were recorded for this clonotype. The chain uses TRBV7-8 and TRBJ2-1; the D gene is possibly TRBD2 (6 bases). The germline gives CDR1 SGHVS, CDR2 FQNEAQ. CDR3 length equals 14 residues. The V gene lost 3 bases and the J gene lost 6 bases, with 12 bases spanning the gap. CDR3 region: CASSLASESNEQFF. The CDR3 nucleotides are TGTGCCAGCAGCTTGGCTAGCGAGAGCAATGAGCAGTTCTTC.

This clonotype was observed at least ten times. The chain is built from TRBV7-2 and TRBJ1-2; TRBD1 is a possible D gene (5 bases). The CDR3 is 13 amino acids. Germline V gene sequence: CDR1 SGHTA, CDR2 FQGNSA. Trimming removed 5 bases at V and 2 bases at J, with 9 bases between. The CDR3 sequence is CASSPRGNYGYTF. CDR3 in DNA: TGTGCCAGCAGCCCCCGGGGCAACTATGGCTACACCTTC.